The rows below give T cell receptor beta chains drawn from one sample of a study of cytomegalovirus exposure and HLA in healthy donors. Generated by immunoSEQ multiplex PCR, the TCRdb table keeps only in-frame clones and is missing some. This sample carries more than 20,000 clones, nearly 80% of them seen once, and the ten largest clones take approximately 4.5%. Sequencing was performed on PBMCs. The receptors derive from a male donor in good health and CMV-seronegative. The CDR3 runs from the conserved cysteine through the conserved F or W. A D gene is named only where the DNA matches it firmly. Not every row has a clone size; where given, it reads once, few, many or a size class.

TRBV30	once	TRBJ2-5	TRBD2	CAWRGAGGRETQYF	TGTGCCTGGCGGGGGGCGGGGGGCAGGGAGACCCAGTACTTC
TRBV4-3	NA	TRBJ2-7	TRBD2	CASSQGLAALYEQYF	TGCGCCAGCAGCCAGGGACTAGCGGCCCTGTACGAGCAGTACTTC
TRBV9	few	TRBJ1-3	NA	CASSEEVGNTIYF	TGTGCCAGCAGCGAGGAGGTTGGAAACACCATATATTTT
TRBV9	NA	TRBJ2-1	TRBD2	CASSMGLPPSNEQFF	TGTGCCAGCAGCATGGGACTACCTCCGTCCAATGAGCAGTTCTTC
TRBV29-1	once	TRBJ2-5	TRBD2	CSVETKYGTSGNTQETQYF	TGCAGCGTTGAGACAAAATATGGGACTAGCGGGAATACCCAAGAGACCCAGTACTTC
TRBV4-3	NA	TRBJ2-3	NA	CASSQELGGGTDTQYF	TGCGCCAGCAGCCAAGAGTTGGGCGGGGGCACAGATACGCAGTATTTT
TRBV11-1	NA	TRBJ1-1	TRBD1	CASSTGQVNTEAFF	TGTGCCAGCAGCACGGGACAGGTGAACACTGAAGCTTTCTTT
TRBV29-1	NA	TRBJ2-1	NA	CSGEEGRGYNEQLF	TGCAGCGGGGAGGAGGGCCGGGGCTACAATGAGCAGCTCTTC
TRBV5-6	NA	TRBJ2-7	TRBD2	CASSFGLAGPYEQYF	TGTGCCAGCAGCTTCGGACTAGCCGGACCTTACGAGCAGTACTTC
TRBV5-1	NA	TRBJ1-2	TRBD1	CASSLGGQGASGYTF	TGCGCCAGCAGCTTGGGGGGACAGGGTGCAAGTGGCTACACCTTC
TRBV28	NA	TRBJ2-2	TRBD1	CASNRQGAYLVGTGELFF	TGTGCCAGCAACCGACAGGGGGCGTATCTGGTGGGCACCGGGGAGCTGTTTTTT
TRBV5-5	NA	TRBJ2-3	TRBD2	CASSGAGTSGTDTQYF	TGTGCCAGCAGCGGAGCCGGGACTAGCGGCACAGATACGCAGTATTTT
TRBV7-9	NA	TRBJ1-3	NA	CASSSWQESPGNTIYF	TGTGCCAGCAGCTCCTGGCAGGAATCCCCTGGAAACACCATATATTTT